The 27 T cell receptor beta chains listed next were all sequenced from one sample in a study of blood T cell repertoires in COVID-19. Generated by immunoSEQ multiplex PCR, the TCRdb table keeps only in-frame clones and is missing some. The sample lists approximately 40,000 clones; approximately 86% were seen once. The material sequenced was peripheral blood. The receptors stem from a man aged 50 to 60 in a cohort sampled during active COVID-19.

In its sample, this clone was seen once. V gene TRBV3-1 (or the pseudogene TRBV3-2) combines with J gene TRBJ2-1; a weak D match, TRBD2 (6 bases). Trimming cost V 1 base and J 3 bases, with 13 bases left between them. The V gene's germline CDR1 is LGHDT and CDR2 YNNKEL (reference sequence). This CDR3 is built from 16 residues. CDR3 in amino acids: CASSQGLDSGYNEQFF. CDR3 nucleotides: TGTGCCAGCAGCCAAGGATTGGATAGCGGCTACAATGAGCAGTTCTTC.

V is TRBV5-6 and J is TRBJ2-7, with 7 bases matching TRBD1. The germline gives CDR1 SGHDT, CDR2 YYEEEE. V lost 3 bases and J lost 2; bases outside the gene matches: 2. The CDR3 spans 13 residues. CDR3 bases: TGTGCCAGCAGCTCGACAGGGACCTACGAGCAGTACTTC. It yields the protein CASSSTGTYEQYF.

The chain is built from TRBV2 and TRBJ2-7; TRBD1 matches 8 bases. Germline V gene data show CDR1 as SNHLY and CDR2 as FYNNEI. The CDR3 totals 15 residues. V shed 8 bases, J shed 3 bases, and the junction held 12 bases outside the gene matches. This CDR3 reads CASGGTGTGGYEQYV. CDR3 in DNA: TGTGCCAGCGGTGGAACCGGGACAGGAGGCTACGAGCAGTACGTC.

CDR3 protein: CASSSGRAGVPNSPLHF. In DNA, the CDR3 is TGTGCCAGCAGCTCCGGGCGGGCGGGCGTCCCTAATTCACCCCTCCACTTT. The V call is TRBV7-6, the J call TRBJ1-6; D unclear. The CDR3 spans 17 residues. Germline lookup yields CDR1 SGHVS and CDR2 FNYEAQ. Between the trimmed V and J ends, which lost 4 bases and 6 bases, there was a span of 19 bases. Using reference TRBV7-6 and TRBJ1-6 for the parts outside the CDR3, the full variable domain is GAGVSQSPRYKVTKRGQDVALRCDPISGHVSLYWYRQALGQGPEFLTYFNYEAQQDKSGLPNDRFSAERPEGSISTLTIQRTEQRDSAMYRCASSSGRAGVPNSPLHFGNGTRLTVT.

The chain joins TRBV7-9 to TRBJ1-2; 11 bases line up with TRBD1. CDR1 and CDR2 from the germline V gene are SEHNR and FQNEAQ (reference sequence). Losses at the gene ends were 1 base for V and 3 bases for J; bases not matched to a gene: 4. The CDR3 runs to 16 residues. Here the CDR3 reads CASSLGTGGNHYGYTF. The DNA of the CDR3 is TGTGCCAGCAGCTTAGGGACAGGGGGCAATCACTATGGCTACACCTTC.

The rearrangement links TRBV7-2 to TRBJ2-4; D unclear. With 6 bases removed from V and 5 bases from J, the gap between germline ends came to 11 bases. This CDR3 comprises 13 residues. The germline V gene encodes CDR1 SGHTA and CDR2 FQGNSA. DNA for the CDR3: TGTGCCAGCAGATCCACGGGTGAAAACATTCAGTACTTC. This encodes CASRSTGENIQYF.

The chain uses TRBV11-2 and TRBJ2-3; 16 bases fit TRBD2. The V gene's germline CDR1 is SGHAT and CDR2 FQNNGV. The CDR3 runs to 19 residues. J gave up 2 bases and V 2 bases, and 7 bases lay outside the gene matches. CDR3 sequence (DNA): TGTGCCAGCAGCTTAATCTACGGGACTAGCGGGAGGGCCACAGATACGCAGTATTTT. This gives the protein CASSLIYGTSGRATDTQYF.

This chain joins TRBV5-1 and TRBJ2-2; D might be TRBD2 (6 bases). Germline CDR1 reads SGHRS; CDR2 reads YFSETQ. The V end lost 4 bases, the J end lost 4 bases, and 11 bases lay between the germline ends. The CDR3 loop spans 14 amino acids. The CDR3 sequence: CASSGAGGTGELFF. The CDR3 bases are TGCGCCAGCAGCGGGGCCGGGGGCACCGGGGAGCTGTTTTTT.

The chain carries TRBV30 and TRBJ2-7, with D maybe TRBD2 (6 bases). Germline V gives CDR1 GTSNPN, CDR2 SVGIG (reference sequence). The CDR3 length is 13 residues. Trimming removed 4 bases from V and 3 bases from J, with 13 bases in between. DNA of the CDR3: TGTGCCTGGACCACTAGCTTCGGCTACGAGCAGTACTTC. Translating it yields CAWTTSFGYEQYF.

This sequence joins TRBV9 and TRBJ2-6; TRBD1 aligns across 8 bases. The CDR3 totals 16 residues. Germline CDR1 is SGDLS and CDR2 is YYNGEE. The junction had 5 bases not matched to a gene; V was cut back by 4 bases and J by 2 bases. CDR3 DNA: TGTGCCAGCAGCACCCGACAGGGGACTGGGGCCAACGTCCTGACTTTC. This sequence encodes CASSTRQGTGANVLTF.

The chain recombines TRBV4-1 with TRBJ2-5, with 11 bases aligning to TRBD2. CDR1 and CDR2 from the germline V gene are MGHRA and YSYEKL. The CDR3 loop spans 15 amino acids. The V gene end was trimmed by 4 bases and the J gene end by 2 bases; junction bases not matched to a gene: 3. The CDR3 loop reads CASSRGTSGQETQYF. Here the CDR3 DNA reads TGCGCCAGCAGCCGAGGGACTAGCGGACAAGAGACCCAGTACTTC.

V gene TRBV28 combines with J gene TRBJ1-5; 7 nucleotides align to TRBD1. This CDR3 is built from 15 residues. The germline V gene has CDR1 MDHEN and CDR2 SYDVKM. The ends lost 6 bases at V and 4 bases at J; junction bases unmatched: 9. The CDR3 reads CASSPDRELNQPQHF. Written as DNA, the CDR3 is TGTGCCAGCAGCCCAGACAGGGAACTTAATCAGCCCCAGCATTTT.

The chain carries TRBV19 and TRBJ1-4; the D is unclear. V was cut by 3 bases and J by 8 bases, with 4 bases left in between. Germline V gene data show CDR1 as LNHDA and CDR2 as SQIVND (reference sequence). The CDR3 is 11 amino acids. Here the CDR3 DNA reads TGTGCCAGTAGTATGGAGGAAAAACTGTTTTTT. It encodes CASSMEEKLFF.

The chain links TRBV11-3 to TRBJ2-3; 12 positions agree with TRBD1. Trimming took 4 bases from V and 5 from J; bases not matched to a gene: 4. Germline loops: CDR1 SGHNT, CDR2 YENEEA. This CDR3 has 15 residues. The CDR3 DNA is TGTGCCAGCAGCTCCGGGACAGGGGGCTTAGATACGCAGTATTTT. Its translation: CASSSGTGGLDTQYF.

Only one count was recorded for this clone. V usage is TRBV21-1 and J usage is TRBJ2-5; TRBD2 was called by the table and not checked on the DNA. TRBV21-1 is shown as a pseudogene. This CDR3 is 15 amino acids long. This chain's CDR3 is CASSPLAGPQETQYF. DNA for the CDR3: TGTGCCAGCAGCCCGCTAGCGGGCCCACAAGAGACCCAGTACTTC.

This clone is termed medium-sized. The genes are TRBV4-1 and TRBJ1-1, with D possibly TRBD1 on 5 matching bases. The CDR3 is 15 amino acids. Germline V gene data show CDR1 as MGHRA and CDR2 as YSYEKL. The germline V and J ends were trimmed by 0 bases and 4 bases, with 12 bases remaining between them. The CDR3 protein is CASSQEEGRGTEAFF. Written as DNA, the CDR3 is TGCGCCAGCAGCCAAGAGGAGGGGAGGGGCACTGAAGCTTTCTTT.

This chain uses TRBV6-5 with TRBJ2-3, with 10 bases aligning to TRBD2. The CDR3 sequence is 15 residues long. Looked up from germline, CDR1 is MNHEY and CDR2 is SVGAGI. After removal of 6 bases from V and 0 bases from J, the junction contained 3 bases not matched to a gene. This chain's CDR3 is CASRGTSASTDTQYF. The CDR3 coding sequence is TGTGCCAGCAGGGGGACTAGCGCTAGCACAGATACGCAGTATTTT.

V and J are TRBV7-8 and TRBJ2-1; 13 bases are shared with TRBD2. CDR1 SGHVS and CDR2 FQNEAQ come from the germline V gene. V dropped 6 bases and J dropped 6; count of bases not matched to a gene: 14. This CDR3 spans 18 amino acids. The DNA of the CDR3 is TGTGCCAGCAGTCCCGGGACTAGCGGGATCTTCCCGGTCAATGAGCAGTTCTTC. It encodes CASSPGTSGIFPVNEQFF.

The chain couples TRBV19 to TRBJ2-3, with 13 positions matching TRBD2. J gave up 0 bases and V 6 bases, and 9 bases lay outside the gene matches. The CDR3 is made up of 18 amino acids. Germline V gene sequence: CDR1 LNHDA, CDR2 SQIVND (reference sequence). The CDR3 here is CASSAGLAGDPSTDTQYF. The CDR3 nucleotides are TGTGCCAGTAGCGCCGGACTAGCGGGGGACCCTAGCACAGATACGCAGTATTTT.

V gene TRBV9 combines with J gene TRBJ2-5; TRBD1 agrees at 9 bases. Per the germline V gene, CDR1 is SGDLS and CDR2 is YYNGEE. Trimming at V came to 4 bases and at J to 5 bases, leaving 6 bases not matched to a gene. This CDR3 spans 14 amino acids. Here the CDR3 reads CASSSGTGRETQYF. The CDR3 DNA is TGTGCCAGCAGCTCGGGGACAGGGAGGGAGACCCAGTACTTC. The complete variable domain, with remaining parts taken from reference TRBV9 and TRBJ2-5, reads DSGVTQTPKHLITATGQRVTLRCSPRSGDLSVYWYQQSLDQGLQFLIQYYNGEERAKGNILERFSAQQFPDLHSELNLSSLELGDSALYFCASSSGTGRETQYFGPGTRLLVL.

This clone is labeled as medium-sized. The chain couples TRBV7-9 to TRBJ1-6; TRBD1 matches at 8 bases. CDR1 is SEHNR, CDR2 FQNEAQ, per germline (reference sequence). V was pared by 4 bases and J by 6 bases, with 5 bases of the junction left unmatched. CDR3 length equals 15 residues. In DNA form, the CDR3 reads TGTGCCAGCAGCTCAATGGACAGGGCTAATTCACCCCTCCACTTT. Amino acid sequence: CASSSMDRANSPLHF. Full variable domain (remainder filled in from reference TRBV7-9 and TRBJ1-6): DTGVSQNPRHKITKRGQNVTFRCDPISEHNRLYWYRQTLGQGPEFLTYFQNEAQLEKSRLLSDRFSAERPKGSFSTLEIQRTEQGDSAMYLCASSSMDRANSPLHFGNGTRLTVT.

The rearrangement joins TRBV21-1 to TRBJ2-3; the D call in the table, TRBD2, was not verified against the DNA. TRBV21-1 is listed as a pseudogene. This CDR3 contains 18 residues. The CDR3 nucleotides read TGTGCCAGCAGCTCCAACCGACTAGCGGGAGTCGGCACAGATACGCAGTATTTT. It encodes CASSSNRLAGVGTDTQYF.

This clone was counted many times. The rearrangement joins TRBV3-1 (or the pseudogene TRBV3-2) to TRBJ2-1, with a weak D call TRBD1 (6 bases). CDR1 LGHDT and CDR2 YNNKEL come from the germline V gene (reference sequence). Trimming removed 4 bases at V and 2 bases at J, with 18 bases between. The length of the CDR3 is 17 residues. DNA of the CDR3: TGTGCCAGCAGCCCCGACCTACCTAGGGACACCTACAATGAGCAGTTCTTC. Residues: CASSPDLPRDTYNEQFF.

V gene TRBV7-2 combines with J gene TRBJ2-3; D might be TRBD2 (6 bases). The CDR3 consists of 14 residues. Germline-derived CDR1 and CDR2 are SGHTA and FQGNSA. Trimming left V 3 bases short and J 1 base short, with 8 bases between. CDR3 loop: CASSFGGGTDTQYF. In DNA, the CDR3 is TGTGCCAGCAGCTTCGGCGGGGGCACAGATACGCAGTATTTT.

V usage is TRBV9 and J usage is TRBJ1-2; 7 bases fit TRBD1. There are 14 residues in the CDR3. V lost 4 bases to trimming and J lost 2 bases; unmatched junction nucleotides: 5. Looked up from germline, CDR1 is SGDLS and CDR2 is YYNGEE. In DNA form, the CDR3 reads TGTGCCAGCAGCACACTCAGGGGGAACTATGGCTACACCTTC. This encodes CASSTLRGNYGYTF.

The chain joins TRBV30 to TRBJ1-5, with no clear D. CDR1 is GTSNPN and CDR2 is SVGIG in the germline V gene (reference sequence). Trimming shortened V by 0 bases and J by 3 bases, and 6 bases separated the two germline ends. The CDR3 is 13 residues long. CDR3 DNA: TGTGCCTGGAGTGTCGGGGACAATCAGCCCCAGCATTTT. This translates into CAWSVGDNQPQHF.

This chain joins TRBV9 and TRBJ2-7, with a weak D call TRBD2 (5 bases). The CDR3 totals 16 residues. Trimming cost V 3 bases and J 2 bases, with 18 bases left between them. Looked up from germline, CDR1 is SGDLS and CDR2 is YYNGEE. For the CDR3, the DNA is TGTGCCAGCAGCGGAGAGGGCGGCGTGCCAACCTACGAGCAGTACTTC. Amino acid sequence: CASSGEGGVPTYEQYF.